These 2 T cell receptor beta chains were all obtained from the same sample, sequenced in a study of cytomegalovirus exposure and HLA in healthy donors. Primers for the PCR totalled 60 Vbeta and 13 Jbeta. Libraries were prepared by immunoSEQ multiplex PCR; TCRdb keeps only in-frame clonotypes and omits some of them. The data hold around 130,000 clones, with about two thirds observed a single time. The sequenced material came from PBMCs. These receptors originate from a woman aged 55-70 years in good health and CMV-seropositive.

The chain carries TRBV6-1 and TRBJ1-2, with D hard to call. CDR1 is MNHNS, CDR2 SASEGT, per germline. V shed 4 bases and J shed 2 bases, with 11 bases lying between them. This CDR3 spans 14 amino acids. As DNA, the CDR3 is TGTGCCAGCAGTGCCCAGGCAGGCAACTATGGCTACACCTTC. This encodes CASSAQAGNYGYTF.

The rearrangement links TRBV9 to TRBJ2-5; TRBD1 matches at 7 bases. After removal of 4 bases from V and 1 base from J, the junction contained 10 bases not matched to a gene. In germline, CDR1 is SGDLS, CDR2 YYNGEE. CDR3 length: 16 residues. The CDR3 nucleotides read TGTGCCAGCAGCTCATCACAGGGGAAAGGCCAAGAGACCCAGTACTTC. Amino acids: CASSSSQGKGQETQYF.